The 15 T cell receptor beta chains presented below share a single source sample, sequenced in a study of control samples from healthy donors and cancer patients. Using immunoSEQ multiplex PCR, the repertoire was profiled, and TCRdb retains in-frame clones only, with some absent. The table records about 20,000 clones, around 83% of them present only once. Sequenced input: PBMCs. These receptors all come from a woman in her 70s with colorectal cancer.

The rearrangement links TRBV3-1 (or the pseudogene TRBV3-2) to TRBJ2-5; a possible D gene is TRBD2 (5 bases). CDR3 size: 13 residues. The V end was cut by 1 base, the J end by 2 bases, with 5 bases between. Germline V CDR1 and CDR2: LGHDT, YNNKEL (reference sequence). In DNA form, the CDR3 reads TGTGCCAGCAGCCAAGGACTACAAGAGACCCAGTACTTC. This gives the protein CASSQGLQETQYF.

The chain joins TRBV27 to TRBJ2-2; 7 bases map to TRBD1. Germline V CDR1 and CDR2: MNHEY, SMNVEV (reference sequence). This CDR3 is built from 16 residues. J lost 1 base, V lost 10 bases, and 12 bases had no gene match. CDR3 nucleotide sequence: TGTGCCACCCGGACAGGTCGGTATGGGAACACCGGGGAGCTGTTTTTT. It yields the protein CATRTGRYGNTGELFF.

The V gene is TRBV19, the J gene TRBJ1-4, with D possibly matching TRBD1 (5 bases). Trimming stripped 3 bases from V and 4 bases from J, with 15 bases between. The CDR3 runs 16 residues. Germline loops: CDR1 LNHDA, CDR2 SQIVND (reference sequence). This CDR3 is CASSIGQAQGNEKLFF. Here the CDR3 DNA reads TGTGCCAGTAGTATCGGGCAGGCCCAGGGTAATGAAAAACTGTTTTTT.

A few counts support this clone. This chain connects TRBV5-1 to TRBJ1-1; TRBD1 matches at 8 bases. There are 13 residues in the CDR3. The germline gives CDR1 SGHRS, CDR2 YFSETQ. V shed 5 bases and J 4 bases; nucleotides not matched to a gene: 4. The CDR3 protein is CASRNTGGTEAFF. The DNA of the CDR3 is TGCGCCAGCAGAAATACAGGGGGCACTGAAGCTTTCTTT. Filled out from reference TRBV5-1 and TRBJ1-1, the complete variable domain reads KAGVTQTPRYLIKTRGQQVTLSCSPISGHRSVSWYQQTPGQGLQFLFEYFSETQRNKGNFPGRFSGRQFSNSRSEMNVSTLELGDSALYLCASRNTGGTEAFFGQGTRLTVV.

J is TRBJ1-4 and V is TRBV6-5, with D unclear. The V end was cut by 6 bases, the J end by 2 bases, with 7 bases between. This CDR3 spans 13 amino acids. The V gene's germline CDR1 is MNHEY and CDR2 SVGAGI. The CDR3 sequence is CASRKNTNEKLFF. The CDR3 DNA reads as TGTGCCAGCAGGAAGAACACTAATGAAAAACTGTTTTTT.

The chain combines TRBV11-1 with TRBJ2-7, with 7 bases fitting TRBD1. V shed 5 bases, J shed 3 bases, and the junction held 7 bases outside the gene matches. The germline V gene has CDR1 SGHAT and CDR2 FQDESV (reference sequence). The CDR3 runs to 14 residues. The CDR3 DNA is TGTGCCAGCAGCCCACGGACAGGTAACTACGAGCAGTACTTC. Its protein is CASSPRTGNYEQYF.

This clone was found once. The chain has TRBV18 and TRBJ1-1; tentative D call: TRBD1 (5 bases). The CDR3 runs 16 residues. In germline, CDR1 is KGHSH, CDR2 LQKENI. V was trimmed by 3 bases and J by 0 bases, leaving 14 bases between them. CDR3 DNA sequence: TGTGCCAGCTCACCGGGGGGGTTTAGAATGAACACTGAAGCTTTCTTT. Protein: CASSPGGFRMNTEAFF.

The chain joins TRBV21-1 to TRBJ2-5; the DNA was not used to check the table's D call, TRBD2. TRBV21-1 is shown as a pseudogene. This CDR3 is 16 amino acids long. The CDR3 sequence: CASSKGGGQVQETQYF. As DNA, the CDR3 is TGTGCCAGCAGCAAAGGGGGGGGGCAGGTACAAGAGACCCAGTACTTC.

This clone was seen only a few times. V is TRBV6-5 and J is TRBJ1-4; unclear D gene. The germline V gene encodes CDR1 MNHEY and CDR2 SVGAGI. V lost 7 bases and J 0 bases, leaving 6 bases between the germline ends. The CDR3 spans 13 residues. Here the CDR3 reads CASKVATNEKLFF. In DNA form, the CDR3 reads TGTGCCAGCAAGGTAGCAACTAATGAAAAACTGTTTTTT.

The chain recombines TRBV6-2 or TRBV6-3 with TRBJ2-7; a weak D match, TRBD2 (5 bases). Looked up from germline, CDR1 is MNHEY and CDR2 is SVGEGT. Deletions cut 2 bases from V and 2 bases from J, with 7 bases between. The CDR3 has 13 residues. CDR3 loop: CASSYKEAYEQYF. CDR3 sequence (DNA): TGTGCCAGCAGTTACAAGGAGGCCTACGAGCAGTACTTC.

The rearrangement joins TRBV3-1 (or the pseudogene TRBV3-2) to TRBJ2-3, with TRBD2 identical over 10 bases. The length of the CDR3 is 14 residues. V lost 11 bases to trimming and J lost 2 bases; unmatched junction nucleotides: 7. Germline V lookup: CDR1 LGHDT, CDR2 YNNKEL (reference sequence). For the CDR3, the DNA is TGTGCCTCGGGAAGCGGGAGGGACACAGATACGCAGTATTTT. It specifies CASGSGRDTDTQYF.

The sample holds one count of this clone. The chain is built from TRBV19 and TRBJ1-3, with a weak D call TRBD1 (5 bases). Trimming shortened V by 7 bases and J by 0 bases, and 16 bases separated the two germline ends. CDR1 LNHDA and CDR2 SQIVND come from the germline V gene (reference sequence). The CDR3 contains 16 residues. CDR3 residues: CASTEVWDRSGNTIYF. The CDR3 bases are TGTGCCAGTACCGAAGTGTGGGACCGCTCTGGAAACACCATATATTTT. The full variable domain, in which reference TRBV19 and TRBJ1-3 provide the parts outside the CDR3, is DGGITQSPKYLFRKEGQNVTLSCEQNLNHDAMYWYRQDPGQGLRLIYYSQIVNDFQKGDIAEGYSVSREKKESFPLTVTSAQKNPTAFYLCASTEVWDRSGNTIYFGEGSWLTVV.

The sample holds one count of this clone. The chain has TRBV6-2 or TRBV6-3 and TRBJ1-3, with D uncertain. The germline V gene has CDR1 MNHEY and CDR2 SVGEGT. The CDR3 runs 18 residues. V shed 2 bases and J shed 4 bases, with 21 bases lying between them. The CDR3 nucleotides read TGTGCCAGCAGTTACCTTCTTGTAGCCGGCTCCGACGGAAACACCATATATTTT. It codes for CASSYLLVAGSDGNTIYF.

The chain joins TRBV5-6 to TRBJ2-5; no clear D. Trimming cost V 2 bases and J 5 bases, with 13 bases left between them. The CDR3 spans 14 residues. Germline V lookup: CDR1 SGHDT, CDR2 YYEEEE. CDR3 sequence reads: CASSFSVLRETQYF. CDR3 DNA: TGTGCCAGCAGCTTCTCGGTTCTGAGGGAGACCCAGTACTTC.

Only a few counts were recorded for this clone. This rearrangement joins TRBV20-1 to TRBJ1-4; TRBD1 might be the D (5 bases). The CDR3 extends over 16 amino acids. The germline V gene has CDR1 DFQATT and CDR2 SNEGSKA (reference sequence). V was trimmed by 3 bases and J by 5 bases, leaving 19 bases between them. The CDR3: CSASRGQQLTNEKLFF. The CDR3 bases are TGCAGTGCTAGTAGGGGTCAGCAACTCACGAATGAAAAACTGTTTTTT.